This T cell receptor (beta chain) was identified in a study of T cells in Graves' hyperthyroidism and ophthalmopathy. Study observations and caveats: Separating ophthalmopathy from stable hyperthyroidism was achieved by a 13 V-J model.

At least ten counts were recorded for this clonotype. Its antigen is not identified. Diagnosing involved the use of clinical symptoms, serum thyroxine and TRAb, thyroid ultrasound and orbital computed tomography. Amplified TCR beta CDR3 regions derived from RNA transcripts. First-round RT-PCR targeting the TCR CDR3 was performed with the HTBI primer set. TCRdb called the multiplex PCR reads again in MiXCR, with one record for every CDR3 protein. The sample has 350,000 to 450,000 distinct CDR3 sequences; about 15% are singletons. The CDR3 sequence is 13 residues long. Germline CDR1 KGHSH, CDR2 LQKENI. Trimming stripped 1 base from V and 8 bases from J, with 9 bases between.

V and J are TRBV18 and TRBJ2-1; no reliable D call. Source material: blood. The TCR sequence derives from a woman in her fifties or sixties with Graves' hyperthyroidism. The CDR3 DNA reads TGTGCCAGCTCACCACGAGTGGTTGATGAGCAGTTCTTC. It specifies CASSPRVVDEQFF.